Listed below are T cell receptor beta chains from one sample, sequenced in a study of blood T cell repertoires in COVID-19. Profiling relied on immunoSEQ multiplex PCR, and the TCRdb table lists in-frame clones only, not all of them. The sample comprises 400,000 to 450,000 clones, 85% to 90% of which are singletons, and 1% to 1.3% rests with the top ten. The sequencing input was PBMCs or T cells enriched from blood (not recorded which). Receptors originate from a man under 40 who had recovered from COVID-19. Both conserved end residues are part of each CDR3. D genes are given only for firm matches. The listing skips clone size in some rows; elsewhere it reads once, few, many or a size class.

CDR3 DNA | CDR3 protein | V gene | clone size | D gene | J gene
TGCAGCGTTGCCGGGACAGAAGCTATCGAGCAGTACTTC | CSVAGTEAIEQYF | TRBV29-1 | NA | TRBD1 | TRBJ2-7
TGTGCCAGCAGGGACCGGACAGGGGCTAACTATGGCTACACCTTC | CASRDRTGANYGYTF | TRBV2 | NA | TRBD1 | TRBJ1-2
TGTGCCAGTAGTGCCACACTAGCGGTGTACAATGAGCAGTTCTTC | CASSATLAVYNEQFF | TRBV19 | NA | TRBD2 | TRBJ2-1
TGTGCCACCACAGGGGACAGGGGCGCCTCTAACTATGGCTACACCTTC | CATTGDRGASNYGYTF | TRBV28 | NA | TRBD1 | TRBJ1-2
TGTGCCACCAGTGACCCTGCCGGGGGACCAACTTTCTCCTACGAGCAGTACTTC | CATSDPAGGPTFSYEQYF | TRBV24-1 | NA | NA | TRBJ2-7
TGTGCCAGCAGTTTATCGGCGGGGGCTGATGAAGCTTTCTTT | CASSLSAGADEAFF | TRBV28 | NA | NA | TRBJ1-1
TGTGCCAGCAGAGCAACAGGGGGCGCATCTGGAAACACCATATATTTT | CASRATGGASGNTIYF | TRBV2 | once | TRBD1 | TRBJ1-3
TGTGCCAGCAGCTTAAGTGGGCTCGGGGCCAACGTCCTGACTTTC | CASSLSGLGANVLTF | TRBV11-3 | NA | NA | TRBJ2-6
TGTGCCAGCAGTAAAGTTTCCGGGACAGGGTACACAGATACGCAGTATTTT | CASSKVSGTGYTDTQYF | TRBV28 | NA | TRBD1 | TRBJ2-3
TGTGCCAGCAGCCCATCGGGACTAGCGGGAATGCTTGAGCAGTTCTTC | CASSPSGLAGMLEQFF | TRBV7-9 | NA | TRBD2 | TRBJ2-1
TGCGCCAGCAGCTTCGGTACTGGTTCTGAAGCTTTCTTT | CASSFGTGSEAFF | TRBV5-1 | NA | NA | TRBJ1-1
TGCGCCAGCAGCCAAGCCGTAATCTTCGGCGGGATCAGCACAGATACGCAGTATTTT | CASSQAVIFGGISTDTQYF | TRBV4-1 | NA | NA | TRBJ2-3
TGTGCCAGCAGTTCCCCCCAAGCGACGCTTGGCTACACCTTC | CASSSPQATLGYTF | TRBV28 | NA | NA | TRBJ1-2
TGTGTCAGAACCCAGGGAATCAACACTGAAGCTTTCTTT | CVRTQGINTEAFF | TRBV7-5 | NA | NA | TRBJ1-1
TGTGCCAGCACCTCGGGGGTCAATCAGCCCCAGCATTTT | CASTSGVNQPQHF | TRBV7-9 | NA | NA | TRBJ1-5
TGTGCCAGCAGCTATACCCGGACAGGCGAGACCCAGTACTTC | CASSYTRTGETQYF | TRBV5-6 | NA | TRBD1 | TRBJ2-5
TGTGCCAGCGGGGTGGCGGGAGGTCTTTCCTACGAGCAGTACTTC | CASGVAGGLSYEQYF | TRBV27 | NA | TRBD2 | TRBJ2-7
TGTGCCAGCAGCCAAGATCTCATTGGGGCGGGAATGATGGAGACCCAGTACTTC | CASSQDLIGAGMMETQYF | TRBV3-1/TRBV3-2 | NA | NA | TRBJ2-5
TGTGCCAGCAGCGTAGAATCGTCAGGGGGCACTGAAGCTTTCTTT | CASSVESSGGTEAFF | TRBV9 | once | TRBD1 | TRBJ1-1
TGTGCCAGCAGATTGGACAGTTTGCTAGATACGCAGTATTTT | CASRLDSLLDTQYF | TRBV19 | few | NA | TRBJ2-3
TGTGCCAGCAGCCTCAGCGGGGGGGACGACAATGAGCAGTTCTTC | CASSLSGGDDNEQFF | TRBV6-5 | once | TRBD2 | TRBJ2-1
TGTGCCTGGAGCAGGGACTCGGATCAGCCCCAGCATTTT | CAWSRDSDQPQHF | TRBV30 | NA | NA | TRBJ1-5
TGTGCCAGCAGCTTTGGGGGAGCGGGCCAAGAGACCCAGTACTTC | CASSFGGAGQETQYF | TRBV5-4 | NA | NA | TRBJ2-5
TGTGCCAGCAGTAAACTAGCGGGAGACTCCTACGAGCAGTACTTC | CASSKLAGDSYEQYF | TRBV28 | NA | TRBD2 | TRBJ2-7
TGTGCCAGCAGCGTATATGACAGCTCTGGAAACACCATATATTTT | CASSVYDSSGNTIYF | TRBV9 | NA | NA | TRBJ1-3
TGTGCCTGGAGTGGTAAAGCGGGAGCGTCGTATGAGCAGTTCTTC | CAWSGKAGASYEQFF | TRBV30 | NA | TRBD2 | TRBJ2-1
TGCAGTGCGAGTCCCCTCGCTAGCGGGTACAATGAGCAGTTCTTC | CSASPLASGYNEQFF | TRBV20-1 | NA | TRBD2 | TRBJ2-1
TGTGCCAGCAGCTTAGAGGGGGACAGCTTTCTTAACTATGGCTACACCTTC | CASSLEGDSFLNYGYTF | TRBV7-9 | NA | TRBD1 | TRBJ1-2
TGTGCCAGCAGTCAGGTAGGGGAAAATCAGCCCCAGCATTTT | CASSQVGENQPQHF | TRBV25-1 | NA | NA | TRBJ1-5
TGCGCCAGCAGCCAAGTGGGGAAACAGGGCTTGGGGGTCACTGAAGCTTTCTTT | CASSQVGKQGLGVTEAFF | TRBV4-1 | once | NA | TRBJ1-1
TGTGCCTGGACCCCGGTGACGACAGGACGAACCTACGAGCAGTACTTC | CAWTPVTTGRTYEQYF | TRBV30 | NA | NA | TRBJ2-7
TGTGCCAGCAGGCTAGCGGGAGGAATCCAAGAGACCCAGTACTTC | CASRLAGGIQETQYF | TRBV25-1 | NA | TRBD2 | TRBJ2-5
TGTGCCAGCTCACCAGGGAAGGGGCCCAACACCGGGGAGCTGTTTTTT | CASSPGKGPNTGELFF | TRBV18 | NA | NA | TRBJ2-2
TGTGCCATCATCGGACAGAACAATGAGCAGTTCTTC | CAIIGQNNEQFF | TRBV10-3 | NA | NA | TRBJ2-1
TGTGCCAGCGGCGGACAGGGAGGAACGCGCACCTTC | CASGGQGGTRTF | TRBV6-5 | NA | TRBD1 | TRBJ1-2
TGTGCCAGCAAGGCCGACAGTTTCTACCACAATGAGCAGTTCTTC | CASKADSFYHNEQFF | TRBV2 | NA | NA | TRBJ2-1
TGTGCCAGCAGCTTAGATATCAGCTCCTACAATGAGCAGTTCTTC | CASSLDISSYNEQFF | TRBV5-4 | NA | NA | TRBJ2-1
TGTGCCAGCAGACTTTACCGGGAGTCAGGAGACGAGCAGTACTTC | CASRLYRESGDEQYF | TRBV7-8 | NA | NA | TRBJ2-7
TGTGCCAGCAGTACTAGCGGGACTGCCTATGAGCAGTTCTTC | CASSTSGTAYEQFF | TRBV7-8 | NA | TRBD2 | TRBJ2-1
TGTGCCAGCAGTTACTCGACAGGGGGCTTTTTAGATACGCAGTATTTT | CASSYSTGGFLDTQYF | TRBV6-5 | once | TRBD1 | TRBJ2-3
TGTGCCAGTAGTATCTCAGCACAGCCCGCTAACTACGAGCAGTACTTC | CASSISAQPANYEQYF | TRBV19 | NA | NA | TRBJ2-7
TGTGCCAGCAGCCAATCCGGGGGTTCAGATACGCAGTATTTT | CASSQSGGSDTQYF | TRBV3-1/TRBV3-2 | NA | NA | TRBJ2-3
TGTGCCAGCAGTACAACTTCGGCTGGGCAGGACACTGAAGCTTTCTTT | CASSTTSAGQDTEAFF | TRBV5-8 | NA | NA | TRBJ1-1
TGTGCCAGCAGTGTAACCGGACAGTCTAGAGGAGCTTTCTTT | CASSVTGQSRGAFF | TRBV28 | NA | NA | TRBJ1-1
TGCGCCAGCAGCTTGGGACACGCGACGAACACTGAAGCTTTCTTT | CASSLGHATNTEAFF | TRBV5-1 | NA | NA | TRBJ1-1
TGTGCCAGCAGCTTGGGACTTACTAGCGGTTCTAGCACAGATACGCAGTATTTT | CASSLGLTSGSSTDTQYF | TRBV5-4 | NA | TRBD2 | TRBJ2-3
TGTGCCAGCGGTATGGGGCACACCGGGGAGCTGTTTTTT | CASGMGHTGELFF | TRBV2 | NA | NA | TRBJ2-2
TGTGCCAGCAGCTTACGGACAGGCCAAGAGACCCAGTACTTC | CASSLRTGQETQYF | TRBV5-4 | NA | TRBD1 | TRBJ2-5
TGTGCCAGCAGCTCCGGGCCCCCTCAGGGCTCACCCCTCCACTTT | CASSSGPPQGSPLHF | TRBV13 | NA | NA | TRBJ1-6
TGTGCCAGCAGCGTCGGACAGGAAGGCTACGAGCAGTACTTC | CASSVGQEGYEQYF | TRBV9 | NA | TRBD1 | TRBJ2-7
TGCAGTGCTAGTGCCGGGACTAGCGGTAGGAATGAGCAGTTCTTC | CSASAGTSGRNEQFF | TRBV20-1 | once | TRBD2 | TRBJ2-1
TGTGCCATCAGTGCGACAGGGGGCTCGGGGGAGACCCAGTACTTC | CAISATGGSGETQYF | TRBV10-3 | NA | TRBD1 | TRBJ2-5
TGTGCCAGCAGTTACCAGGGGAACTACGAGCAGTACTTC | CASSYQGNYEQYF | TRBV6-2/TRBV6-3 | NA | NA | TRBJ2-7
TGTGCCAGCAGCCGAAGACTAGGGGGCACAGATACGCAGTATTTT | CASSRRLGGTDTQYF | TRBV5-6 | NA | NA | TRBJ2-3
TGTGCCACCAGCAGGATAGGGGGGACATTAGCGGGACGGAGGACAGATACGCAGTATTTT | CATSRIGGTLAGRRTDTQYF | TRBV15 | NA | TRBD2 | TRBJ2-3
TGTGCCAGCAGTTTAGCGGTTAGGGACAGGGAGTACTTC | CASSLAVRDREYF | TRBV12-3/TRBV12-4 | NA | TRBD1 | TRBJ2-7
TGCAGCGTTGTAGGCCAGGTAACCTACGAGCAGTACTTC | CSVVGQVTYEQYF | TRBV29-1 | NA | NA | TRBJ2-7
TGTGCCACCAGCTTAGGGGTGTCCGGGGAGCTGTTTTTT | CATSLGVSGELFF | TRBV15 | NA | NA | TRBJ2-2
TGTGCCAGTAGAACTAGCGGAGATACGCAGTATTTT | CASRTSGDTQYF | TRBV19 | NA | TRBD2 | TRBJ2-3